This note documents a single T cell receptor beta chain sequence. The antigen it binds to is not known. The sample holds no much larger clone one base away, and base qualities are not on file. TCRbeta CDR3 regions were amplified from genomic DNA using the immunoSEQ Assay, a bias-controlled multiplex PCR. For the original study's pipeline: The number of nucleated cells in each sample was estimated from the amplification of reference gene primers within the assay. Sequence reads were collapsed and filtered to measure the absolute abundance of every unique TCRbeta CDR3 rearrangement. For each sample, productive Simpson clonality was calculated by taking the square root of Simpson's diversity index across productive rearrangements. What TCRdb holds here is the immuneACCESS table cut down to in-frame rearrangements. Part of the clones is not present; checked against another copy, under half of the missing clones reflect an unresolved V gene, and the others are unexplained. The V and J calls and clone size are taken from that table; D and trimming were inferred from the DNA. This sample holds 200,000 to 250,000 clones; around 90% were observed only once. The top ten constitute approximately 10% of the sample.

At the junction V is shortened by 0 bases and J by 6 bases; bases outside the gene matches: 3. The germline V gene (reference sequence) supplies CDR1 PRHDT and CDR2 FYEKMQ. The CDR3 measures 15 amino acids from cysteine to phenylalanine. The DNA shown is the 45-base CDR3, in frame from base 1. The data were obtained in a study of blood T cell repertoires in COVID-19 (dated by TCRdb to 2020 to 2022). Context from the whole study: Samples from collaborators originated in the United States, Italy and Spain and spanned both the acute and convalescent phases of COVID-19. Subjects who had been exposed to COVID-19, were actively infected with it, or had recovered from it provided the deeply sampled blood TCRbeta repertoires that made up the dataset. The samples were drawn from the first 160 participants of the ongoing ImmuneRACE study and from some 1,300 subjects provided by 6 global collaborators. Where HLA class I and class II types were available, the types were taken from metadata supplied by the sample provider, not from assay-based typing. Nearly every sample came with metadata listing a de-identified subject ID, COVID-19 status, age in years and sex. The prospective study material was composed of cDNA or gDNA derived from T cells, B-cell-depleted T cells, or PBMCs. The repertoires were released in a freely available public database intended as a resource for research on the immune response to SARS-CoV-2.

Participants in the prospective study were aged roughly 18 to 89 years, lived in approximately 26 United States geographic areas, and enrolled through a virtual design. Cohort assignment in the prospective study relied on participant-reported clinical history from a screening survey and a study questionnaire. In the prospective study, mobile phlebotomists collected whole blood, serum and a nasopharyngeal or oropharyngeal swab from each participant. Participants in the prospective study had the option to provide additional blood draws and questionnaires over a roughly 2-month period. Before DNA extraction, prospective study blood samples were shipped either frozen or at room temperature. Here is what the overall study found, with its caveats: The amount of clinical and demographic metadata varied by source and participant and was provided uncurated.

The receptor was derived from a man between 18 and 35 years old with acute COVID-19. The material sequenced was PBMCs or T cells enriched from blood (not recorded which). The sequence joins TRBV13 to TRBJ2-2; the junction holds 8 bases that match TRBD2. The DNA sequence is as follows: TGTGCCAGCAGCTTAGGCCGGGGGGGGCCCGGGGAGCTGTTTTTT. This codes for CASSLGRGGPGELFF.